This T cell receptor (beta chain) was profiled in a study of T cells after yellow fever vaccination. Study results and limitations: Contamination of FACS-sorted repertoires by abundant clonotypes from the bulk population could occur. Though weaker, the secondary response peaked faster, on day 5 versus 15. Boosting was followed by the reappearance of most primary-vaccination clones (roughly 95% CD4, 85% to 90% CD8).

As TCR cDNA was made by 5'RACE template switching, a universal primer site and UMIs were added. From the 5' RACE reads, TCRdb called clonotypes with MiXCR, one entry per CDR3 protein. This sample has about 350,000 distinct CDR3 sequences, with under 14% found just once. The sample holds a few counts of this clonotype. The antigen is not known. Looked up from germline, CDR1 is MGHRA and CDR2 is YSYEKL. Trimming took 0 bases from V and 4 from J, leaving 10 bases between them. This CDR3 spans 14 amino acids. This receptor was identified in a man aged 18 to 30 who received the YFV17D yellow fever vaccine. The chain recombines TRBV4-1 with TRBJ2-7; D is ambiguous. The sample in question was PBMCs, obtained on the day of the first yellow fever vaccination. In nucleotides, the CDR3 is TGCGCCAGCAGCCAAGAATGGGTCGGGTACGAGCAGTACTTC. Protein sequence: CASSQEWVGYEQYF.